The 26 T cell receptor beta chains presented below share a single source sample, sequenced in a study of siplizumab effects on memory and regulatory T cells. Profiled with immunoSEQ multiplex PCR; TCRdb holds only in-frame clones, not every one. This sample has more than 95,000 clones; over 90% occur once, and the top ten carry 0.55% to 0.7%. Sequenced material: Tregs sorted from blood. These TCRs come from a human donor in good health.

The chain employs TRBV19 and TRBJ1-1; TRBD1 might be the D (5 bases). Germline V CDR1 and CDR2: LNHDA, SQIVND (reference sequence). The V gene lost 6 bases and the J gene lost 5 bases, with 10 bases spanning the gap. This CDR3 is 12 amino acids long. This chain's CDR3 is CASRKEGTEAFF. CDR3 in DNA: TGTGCCAGTAGAAAAGAGGGGACTGAAGCTTTCTTT.

V and J are TRBV10-3 and TRBJ2-3; the D gene is possibly TRBD2 (6 bases). Trimming left V 0 bases short and J 9 bases short, with 13 bases between. This CDR3 is built from 14 residues. CDR1 and CDR2 from the germline V gene are ENHRY and SYGVKD. The CDR3 DNA sequence: TGTGCCATCAGTGAGTCGGTGGGGGGAGGCACGCAGTATTTT. This gives the protein CAISESVGGGTQYF.

The chain recombines TRBV7-9 with TRBJ1-1; D remains ambiguous. V dropped 3 bases and J dropped 1 base, with 6 bases sitting between them. Germline CDR1 reads SEHNR; CDR2 reads FQNEAQ (reference sequence). The CDR3 totals 13 residues. DNA for the CDR3: TGTGCCAGCAGCTTTACGGCGAACACTGAAGCTTTCTTT. It encodes CASSFTANTEAFF.

The chain recombines TRBV5-4 with TRBJ2-7; D tentatively reads TRBD1 or TRBD2 (5 bases each). This CDR3 contains 14 residues. Germline V CDR1 and CDR2: SGHNT, YYREEE (reference sequence). Trimming stripped 4 bases from V and 2 bases from J, with 13 bases between. In nucleotides, the CDR3 is TGTGCCAGCAGCCCGGGACCCGCACCCTACGAGCAGTACTTC. This encodes CASSPGPAPYEQYF.

This clone was counted a single time. The chain links TRBV10-3 to TRBJ2-7, with 7 bases matching TRBD1. This CDR3 is built from 15 residues. CDR1 is ENHRY and CDR2 is SYGVKD in the germline V gene. With 10 bases clipped from V and 5 bases from J, the junction kept 17 bases outside the gene matches. This chain's CDR3 is CATQPGGRGRDEQYF. The CDR3 nucleotides read TGTGCCACTCAACCAGGGGGTAGGGGCCGGGACGAGCAGTACTTC.

This chain joins TRBV7-9 and TRBJ1-1; D unresolved. Trimming removed 1 base at V and 1 base at J, with 4 bases between. The germline V gene has CDR1 SEHNR and CDR2 FQNEAQ (reference sequence). The CDR3 covers 13 residues. The CDR3 region has the DNA TGTGCCAGCAGCTTAGTTGGGAACACTGAAGCTTTCTTT. Translating gives CASSLVGNTEAFF.

This sequence joins TRBV5-1 and TRBJ1-1; D gene ambiguous. The CDR3 runs 14 residues. V was pared by 2 bases and J by 4 bases, with 12 bases between. Germline V gives CDR1 SGHRS, CDR2 YFSETQ. The CDR3 sequence: CASSFLTQGTEAFF. The CDR3 bases are TGCGCCAGCAGCTTTTTAACACAAGGCACTGAAGCTTTCTTT.

The V gene is TRBV5-4, the J gene TRBJ2-7; D is ambiguous. The CDR3 runs 14 residues. The V end lost 0 bases, the J end lost 3 bases, and 10 bases lay between the germline ends. Germline CDR1 reads SGHNT; CDR2 reads YYREEE (reference sequence). In nucleotides, the CDR3 is TGTGCCAGCAGCTTGGAGCCAGTTAACTACGAGCAGTACTTC. The encoded protein is CASSLEPVNYEQYF.

Only a few counts were recorded for this clone. This chain joins TRBV5-5 and TRBJ1-2; possibly TRBD1 for D (5 bases). In germline, CDR1 is SGHKS, CDR2 YYEKEE (reference sequence). V gave up 7 bases and J gave up 4 bases, with 5 bases separating them. The CDR3 length is 10 residues. The DNA of the CDR3 is TGTGCCAGCGGGGGCTATGGCTACACCTTC. Translation: CASGGYGYTF. Looking up the rest from reference TRBV5-5 and TRBJ1-2 gives the full variable domain: DAGVTQSPTHLIKTRGQQVTLRCSPISGHKSVSWYQQVLGQGPQFIFQYYEKEERGRGNFPDRFSARQFPNYSSELNVNALLLGDSALYLCASGGYGYTFGSGTRLTVV.

For the CDR3, the DNA is TGTGCCAGCAGTGAAGGGAGGGGCAGGGAGCACGAGCAGTACTTC. Its translation is CASSEGRGREHEQYF. The V and J genes are TRBV6-1 and TRBJ2-7; the D gene is possibly TRBD2 (6 bases). Trimming took off 1 base at V and 5 bases at J, with 15 bases between the two ends. Germline V CDR1 and CDR2: MNHNS, SASEGT. CDR3 length: 15 amino acids.

The chain is built from TRBV30 and TRBJ1-5; D call uncertain. The germline gives CDR1 GTSNPN, CDR2 SVGIG (reference sequence). V was pared by 1 base and J by 9 bases, with 10 bases between. This CDR3 has 12 amino acids. CDR3 coding DNA: TGTGCCTGGAGTGCCGGGTATACGCCCCAGCATTTT. Its protein product is CAWSAGYTPQHF. The whole variable domain, filled in from reference TRBV30 and TRBJ1-5, reads SQTIHQWPATLVQPVGSPLSLECTVEGTSNPNLYWYRQAAGRGLQLLFYSVGIGQISSEVPQNLSASRPQDRQFILSSKKLLLSDSGFYLCAWSAGYTPQHFGDGTRLSIL.

J is TRBJ2-4 and V is TRBV19; 9 bases fit TRBD1. V lost 5 bases, J lost 7 bases, and 12 bases stayed unmatched. Germline assignment: CDR1 LNHDA and CDR2 SQIVND (reference sequence). The CDR3 is 16 residues long. DNA for the CDR3: TGTGCCAGTAGTTCATTAAAACAGGGGGCCGGGAACATTCAGTACTTC. It translates to CASSSLKQGAGNIQYF.

The chain recombines TRBV6-6 with TRBJ2-1; a weak D match, TRBD2 (6 bases). Germline V gene sequence: CDR1 MNHNY, CDR2 SVGAGI (reference sequence). The CDR3 is made up of 16 amino acids. Trimming took off 2 bases at V and 2 bases at J, with 13 bases between the two ends. The CDR3 DNA sequence: TGTGCCAGCAGTTACCCGGGGATAGCGGCCTACAATGAGCAGTTCTTC. This translates into CASSYPGIAAYNEQFF.

This clone was detected only once. The chain is built from TRBV27 and TRBJ1-5; D call uncertain. The germline V gene has CDR1 MNHEY and CDR2 SMNVEV (reference sequence). This CDR3 region has 14 residues. Trimming took 3 bases from V and 3 from J, leaving 9 bases between them. CDR3 coding DNA: TGTGCCAGCAGTTTCGGCCGGTACAATCAGCCCCAGCATTTT. Translation: CASSFGRYNQPQHF.

The chain recombines TRBV5-1 with TRBJ2-7, with unresolved D. The CDR3 has 12 residues. Between the trimmed V and J ends, which lost 1 base and 5 bases, there was a span of 7 bases. Germline CDR1 SGHRS, CDR2 YFSETQ. CDR3 region: CASSLRWDEQYF. CDR3 nucleotides: TGCGCCAGCAGCTTGCGGTGGGACGAGCAGTACTTC.

The chain carries TRBV29-1 and TRBJ2-3, with 8 bases aligning to TRBD2. Germline V CDR1 and CDR2: SQVTM, ANQGSEA. This CDR3 comprises 13 residues. With 3 bases clipped from V and 8 bases from J, the junction kept 7 bases outside the gene matches. The CDR3 sequence: CSVEGTSSGTQYF. The CDR3 DNA reads TGCAGCGTTGAGGGGACTAGTAGTGGTACGCAGTATTTT.

V usage is TRBV6-1 and J usage is TRBJ2-1, with D possibly TRBD2 on 6 matching bases. This CDR3 spans 13 amino acids. V was clipped by 8 bases and J by 6 bases, with 14 bases between them. Germline V gives CDR1 MNHNS, CDR2 SASEGT. Here the CDR3 reads CASSVDGSNEQFF. DNA for the CDR3: TGTGCCAGCTCGGTCGACGGGAGCAATGAGCAGTTCTTC.

Regarding this clone: At the DNA level, this CDR3 is encoded by other sequences in the same sample as well. The V call is TRBV4-2, the J call TRBJ2-6, with unresolved D. Per germline, CDR1 LGHNA and CDR2 YNFKEQ. The CDR3 totals 15 residues. V was pared by 0 bases and J by 0 bases, with 3 bases between. The CDR3 spells CASSQEGSGANVLTF. The CDR3 DNA sequence: TGTGCCAGCAGCCAAGAAGGCTCTGGGGCCAACGTCCTGACTTTC.

The V gene is TRBV6-1, the J gene TRBJ1-5; TRBD1 is a possible D gene (5 bases). This CDR3 contains 15 residues. Looked up from germline, CDR1 is MNHNS and CDR2 is SASEGT. V was pared by 9 bases and J by 0 bases, with 15 bases between. The CDR3 protein is CASGHRPYSNQPQHF. The CDR3 DNA reads TGTGCCAGTGGACACCGACCATATAGCAATCAGCCCCAGCATTTT.

V is TRBV7-2 and J is TRBJ2-5; D is unclear. Germline V lookup: CDR1 SGHTA, CDR2 FQGNSA. V lost 1 base to trimming and J lost 1 base, with 7 bases between them. The CDR3 spans 14 residues. The CDR3 DNA reads TGTGCCAGCAGCTTAGTCCCTTTCCAAGAGACCCAGTACTTC. Its translation: CASSLVPFQETQYF.

The V call is TRBV29-1, the J call TRBJ2-7, with D perhaps TRBD1 or TRBD2 (5 bases each). Germline V gene data show CDR1 as SQVTM and CDR2 as ANQGSEA. The CDR3 consists of 13 residues. The ends were cut back, 5 bases at V and 6 bases at J, with 17 bases in the middle. The CDR3 nucleotides read TGCAGCGTTAAGAGGGGTGGCTTCAGCGAGCAGTACTTC. It yields the protein CSVKRGGFSEQYF.

The chain employs TRBV7-2 and TRBJ2-7; D is unclear. This CDR3 is 12 amino acids long. The V end was cut by 1 base, the J end by 10 bases, with 11 bases between. CDR1 SGHTA and CDR2 FQGNSA come from the germline V gene. As DNA, the CDR3 is TGTGCCAGCAGCTTAGGGAGTTGGTTTCAGTACTTC. This gives the protein CASSLGSWFQYF.

The V gene is TRBV19, the J gene TRBJ2-3; D may be TRBD1 (5 bases). V lost 5 bases and J lost 4, with 10 bases in between. The CDR3 covers 13 residues. Germline V CDR1 and CDR2: LNHDA, SQIVND (reference sequence). CDR3: CASSESGPDTQYF. Here the CDR3 DNA reads TGTGCCAGTAGTGAATCAGGGCCAGATACGCAGTATTTT.

The chain combines TRBV6-4 with TRBJ1-1; perhaps TRBD1 as D (5 bases). CDR1 and CDR2 from the germline V gene are MRHNA and SNTAGT. The ends were cut back, 4 bases at V and 0 bases at J, with 6 bases in the middle. The length of the CDR3 is 13 residues. CDR3 protein: CASSVGLNTEAFF. Written as DNA, the CDR3 is TGTGCCAGCAGTGTGGGGCTGAACACTGAAGCTTTCTTT.

This chain connects TRBV2 to TRBJ1-5, with D hard to call. The V end was cut by 2 bases, the J end by 3 bases, with 11 bases between. There are 15 residues in the CDR3. In germline, CDR1 is SNHLY, CDR2 FYNNEI. The CDR3 DNA follows: TGTGCCAGCAGTGAAAGACGACAACCCAATCAGCCCCAGCATTTT. Its translation: CASSERRQPNQPQHF.

The V gene is TRBV14, the J gene TRBJ2-3, with D perhaps TRBD2 (5 bases). CDR3 length: 14 amino acids. Per germline, CDR1 SGHDN and CDR2 FVKESK. Between the trimmed V and J ends, which lost 6 bases and 1 base, there was a span of 11 bases. The CDR3 region is CASRPLGGTDTQYF. The CDR3 DNA is TGTGCCAGCAGACCACTAGGAGGCACAGATACGCAGTATTTT.